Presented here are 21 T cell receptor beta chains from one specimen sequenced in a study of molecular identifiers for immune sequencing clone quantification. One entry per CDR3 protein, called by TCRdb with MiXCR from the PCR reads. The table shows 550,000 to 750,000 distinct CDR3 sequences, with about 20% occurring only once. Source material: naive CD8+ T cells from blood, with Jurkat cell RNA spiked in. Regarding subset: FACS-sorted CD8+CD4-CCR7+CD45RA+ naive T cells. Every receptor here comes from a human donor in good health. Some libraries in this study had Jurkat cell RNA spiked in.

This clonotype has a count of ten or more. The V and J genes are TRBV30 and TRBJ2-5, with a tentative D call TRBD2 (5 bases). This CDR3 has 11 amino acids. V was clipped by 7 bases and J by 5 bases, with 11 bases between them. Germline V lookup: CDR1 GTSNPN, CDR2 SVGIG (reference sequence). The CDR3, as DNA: TGTGCCTCGGACCCGGGGGAGACCCAGTACTTC. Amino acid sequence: CASDPGETQYF.

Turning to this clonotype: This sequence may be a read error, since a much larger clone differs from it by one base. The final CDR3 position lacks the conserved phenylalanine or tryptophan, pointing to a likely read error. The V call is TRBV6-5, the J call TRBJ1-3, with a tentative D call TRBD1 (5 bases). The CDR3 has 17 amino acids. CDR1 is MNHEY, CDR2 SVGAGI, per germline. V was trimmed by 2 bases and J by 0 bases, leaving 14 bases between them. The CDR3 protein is CASSYTSGGHSGNTIYS. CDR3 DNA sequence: TGTGCCAGCAGTTACACCTCCGGGGGTCACTCTGGAAACACCATATATTCT.

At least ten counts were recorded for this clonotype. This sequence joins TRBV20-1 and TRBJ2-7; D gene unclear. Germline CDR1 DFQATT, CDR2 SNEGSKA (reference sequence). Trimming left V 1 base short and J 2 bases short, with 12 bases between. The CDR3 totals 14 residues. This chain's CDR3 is CSARVRTPTYEQYF. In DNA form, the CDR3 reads TGCAGTGCTAGAGTCCGGACGCCAACCTACGAGCAGTACTTC.

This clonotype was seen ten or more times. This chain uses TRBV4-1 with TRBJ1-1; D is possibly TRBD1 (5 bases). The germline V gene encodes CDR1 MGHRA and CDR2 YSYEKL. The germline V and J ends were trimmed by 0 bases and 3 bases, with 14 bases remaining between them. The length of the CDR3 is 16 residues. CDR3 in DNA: TGCGCCAGCAGCCAAGAAGGTGGGTGGGGGTACACTGAAGCTTTCTTT. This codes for CASSQEGGWGYTEAFF.

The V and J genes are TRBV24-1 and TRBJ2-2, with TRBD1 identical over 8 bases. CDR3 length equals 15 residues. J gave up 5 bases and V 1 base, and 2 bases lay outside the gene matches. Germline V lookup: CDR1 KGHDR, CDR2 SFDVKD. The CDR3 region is CATSDFRTGTGELFF. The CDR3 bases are TGTGCCACCAGTGATTTCAGGACAGGGACCGGGGAGCTGTTTTTT.

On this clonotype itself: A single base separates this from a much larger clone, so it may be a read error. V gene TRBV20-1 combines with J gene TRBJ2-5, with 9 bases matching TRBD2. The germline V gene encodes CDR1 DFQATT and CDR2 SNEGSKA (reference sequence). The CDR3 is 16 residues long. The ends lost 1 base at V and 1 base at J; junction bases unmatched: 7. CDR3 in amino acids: CSARGAQREVQETQYF. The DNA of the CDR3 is TGCAGTGCTAGAGGTGCCCAGCGGGAGGTCCAAGAGACCCAGTACTTC.

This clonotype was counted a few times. The CDR3 spells CASSEGGARSGTEAFF. The CDR3, as DNA: TGTGCCAGCAGTGAGGGCGGGGCCAGGTCGGGCACTGAAGCTTTCTTT. The genes are TRBV2 and TRBJ1-1; D possibly corresponds to TRBD1 (5 bases). The V end was cut by 3 bases, the J end by 4 bases, with 18 bases between. The CDR3 sequence is 16 residues long. Germline V gene sequence: CDR1 SNHLY, CDR2 FYNNEI.

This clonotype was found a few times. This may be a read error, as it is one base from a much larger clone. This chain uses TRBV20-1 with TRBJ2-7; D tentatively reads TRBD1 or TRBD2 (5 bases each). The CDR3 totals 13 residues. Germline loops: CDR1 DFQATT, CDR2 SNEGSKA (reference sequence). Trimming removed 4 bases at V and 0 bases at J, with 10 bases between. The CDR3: CSAKGTTSYEQYF. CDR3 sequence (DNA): TGCAGTGCTAAGGGGACCACCTCCTACGAGCAGTACTTC.

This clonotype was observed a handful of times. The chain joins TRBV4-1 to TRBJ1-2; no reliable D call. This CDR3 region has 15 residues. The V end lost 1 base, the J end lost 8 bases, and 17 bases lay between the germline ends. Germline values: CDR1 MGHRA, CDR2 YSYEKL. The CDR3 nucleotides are TGCGCCAGCAGCCAAGGGGTTTTGGCCGCTAAGGGCTACACCTTC. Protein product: CASSQGVLAAKGYTF.

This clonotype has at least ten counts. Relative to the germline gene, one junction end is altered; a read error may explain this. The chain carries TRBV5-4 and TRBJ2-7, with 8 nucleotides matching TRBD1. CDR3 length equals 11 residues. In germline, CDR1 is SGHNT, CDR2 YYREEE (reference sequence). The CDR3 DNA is TGTGCCAGCAGCCTAGGACAGGGTGAACACTTC. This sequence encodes CASSLGQGEHF.

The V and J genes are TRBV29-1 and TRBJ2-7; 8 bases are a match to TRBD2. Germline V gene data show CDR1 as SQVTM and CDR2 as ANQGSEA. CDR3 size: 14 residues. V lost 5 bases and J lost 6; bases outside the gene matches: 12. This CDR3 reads CSVLTGGNGAEQYF. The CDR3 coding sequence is TGCAGCGTTCTCACGGGGGGGAACGGTGCCGAGCAGTACTTC.

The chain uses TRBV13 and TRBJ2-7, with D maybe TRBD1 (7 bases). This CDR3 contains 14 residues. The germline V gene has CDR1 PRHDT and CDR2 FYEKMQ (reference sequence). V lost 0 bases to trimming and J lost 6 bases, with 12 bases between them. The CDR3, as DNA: TGTGCCAGCAGCTTAGGGATCCAGGGGGGCGAGCAGTACTTC. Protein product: CASSLGIQGGEQYF.

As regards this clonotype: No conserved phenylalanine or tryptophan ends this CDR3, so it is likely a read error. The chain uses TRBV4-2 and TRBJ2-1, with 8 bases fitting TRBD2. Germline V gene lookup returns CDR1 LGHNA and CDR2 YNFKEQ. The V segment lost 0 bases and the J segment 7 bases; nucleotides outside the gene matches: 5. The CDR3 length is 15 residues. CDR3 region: CASSQDSGIQNEQFS. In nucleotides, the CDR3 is TGTGCCAGCAGCCAAGATAGCGGGATCCAAAATGAGCAGTTCTCC.

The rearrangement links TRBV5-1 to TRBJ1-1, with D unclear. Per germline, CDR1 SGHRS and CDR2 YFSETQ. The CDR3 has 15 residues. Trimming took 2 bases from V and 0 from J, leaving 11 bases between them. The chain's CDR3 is CASSLYSSMNTEAFF. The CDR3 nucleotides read TGCGCCAGCAGCTTATACAGCTCCATGAACACTGAAGCTTTCTTT.

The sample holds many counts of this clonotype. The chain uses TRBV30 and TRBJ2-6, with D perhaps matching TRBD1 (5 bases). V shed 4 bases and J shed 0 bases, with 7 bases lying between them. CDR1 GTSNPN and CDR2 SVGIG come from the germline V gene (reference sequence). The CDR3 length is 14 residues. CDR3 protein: CAWTGYSGANVLTF. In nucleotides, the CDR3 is TGTGCCTGGACAGGGTACTCTGGGGCCAACGTCCTGACTTTC.

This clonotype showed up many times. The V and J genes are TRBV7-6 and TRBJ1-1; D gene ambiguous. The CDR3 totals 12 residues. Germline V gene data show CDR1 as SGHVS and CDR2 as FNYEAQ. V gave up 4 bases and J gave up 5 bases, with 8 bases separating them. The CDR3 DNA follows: TGTGCCAGCAGCTCAAGGGAGACTGAAGCTTTCTTT. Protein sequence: CASSSRETEAFF.

CDR3 sequence reads: CASGTDRDQETQYF. CDR3 sequence (DNA): TGCGCCAGCGGCACCGACAGGGACCAAGAGACCCAGTACTTC. This chain joins TRBV5-1 and TRBJ2-5; 7 bases align to TRBD1. Germline lookup yields CDR1 SGHRS and CDR2 YFSETQ. There are 14 residues in the CDR3. Trimming cost V 7 bases and J 0 bases; bases outside gene matches: 6.

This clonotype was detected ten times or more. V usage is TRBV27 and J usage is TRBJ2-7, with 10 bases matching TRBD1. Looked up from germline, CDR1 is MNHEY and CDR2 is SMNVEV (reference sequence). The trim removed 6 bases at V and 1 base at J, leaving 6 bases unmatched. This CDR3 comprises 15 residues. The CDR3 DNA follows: TGTGCCAGCAGCTTGACGGGACAGGGGTCCTACGAGCAGTACTTC. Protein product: CASSLTGQGSYEQYF.

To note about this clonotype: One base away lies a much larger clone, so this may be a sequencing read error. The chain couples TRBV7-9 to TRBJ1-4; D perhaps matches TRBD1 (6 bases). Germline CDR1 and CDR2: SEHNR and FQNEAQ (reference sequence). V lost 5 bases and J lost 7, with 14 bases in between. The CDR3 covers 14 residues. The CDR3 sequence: CASSPTGYGEKLFF. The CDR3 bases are TGTGCCAGCAGCCCAACAGGGTACGGTGAAAAACTGTTTTTT.

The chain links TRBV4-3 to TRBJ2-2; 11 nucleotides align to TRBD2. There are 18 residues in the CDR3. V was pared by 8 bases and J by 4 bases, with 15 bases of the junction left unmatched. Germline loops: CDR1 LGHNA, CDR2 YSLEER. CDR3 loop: CASSQGASGGSGTGELFF. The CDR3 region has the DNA TGCGCCAGCTCTCAAGGGGCTAGCGGGGGGTCGGGCACCGGGGAGCTGTTTTTT.

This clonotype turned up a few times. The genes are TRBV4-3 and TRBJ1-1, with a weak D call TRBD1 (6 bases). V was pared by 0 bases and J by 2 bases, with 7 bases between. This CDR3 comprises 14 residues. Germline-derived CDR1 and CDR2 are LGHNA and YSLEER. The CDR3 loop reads CASSQEGGNTEAFF. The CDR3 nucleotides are TGCGCCAGCAGCCAAGAAGGGGGAAACACTGAAGCTTTCTTT.